These 16 T cell receptor beta chains were all obtained from the same sample, sequenced in a study of breast tumors, draining lymph nodes, adjacent tissues. From the multiplex PCR reads, TCRdb called clonotypes with MiXCR, one entry per CDR3 protein. The table records under 30,000 distinct CDR3 sequences, around 25% of them present only once. Sequencing was carried out using breast tumor tissue. The receptors originated from a female donor with breast cancer. Some clones in this sample may be carry-over from other donors' samples.

Of note for this clonotype: The junction differs from germline at one of its ends, possibly a read error. The chain employs TRBV7-6 and TRBJ2-7; the match to TRBD1 covers 7 bases. The J call may be wrong; the DNA end is better matched by TRBJ2-1. Per the germline V gene, CDR1 is SGHVS and CDR2 is FNYEAQ. The CDR3 loop spans 13 amino acids. Here the CDR3 reads CVSSFSQGNEQFF. The DNA of the CDR3 is TGTGTCAGCAGCTTCTCACAGGGGAACGAGCAGTTCTTC.

This clonotype was observed many times. The chain couples TRBV28 to TRBJ1-6; the D is unclear. The CDR3 consists of 15 residues. Trimming pared 7 bases from V and 0 bases from J, leaving 10 bases between. Germline values: CDR1 MDHEN, CDR2 SYDVKM. The CDR3 bases are TGTGCCAGCAAGGCACCGAGCTCCTATAATTCACCCCTCCACTTT. This encodes CASKAPSSYNSPLHF.

This clonotype was counted at least ten times. The chain recombines TRBV6-2 or TRBV6-3 with TRBJ2-1; TRBD2 agrees at 10 bases. The germline CDR1 and CDR2 sequences are MNHEY and SVGEGT. CDR3 length: 16 residues. Trimming cost V 2 bases and J 7 bases; bases outside gene matches: 8. This chain's CDR3 is CASSYLSGRASNEQFF. The CDR3 DNA is TGTGCCAGCAGTTACCTGAGCGGGAGGGCCTCGAATGAGCAGTTCTTC.

This clonotype has at least ten counts. The gene calls are TRBV7-9 and TRBJ2-7; D call uncertain. V was clipped by 5 bases and J by 2 bases, with 13 bases between them. The CDR3 is 14 amino acids. Looked up from germline, CDR1 is SEHNR and CDR2 is FQNEAQ (reference sequence). CDR3 in amino acids: CASSPRRNPYEQYF. For the CDR3, the DNA is TGTGCCAGCAGCCCCCGGCGGAATCCCTACGAGCAGTACTTC. Full variable domain (outside the CDR3, taken from reference TRBV7-9 and TRBJ2-7): DTGVSQNPRHKITKRGQNVTFRCDPISEHNRLYWYRQTLGQGPEFLTYFQNEAQLEKSRLLSDRFSAERPKGSFSTLEIQRTEQGDSAMYLCASSPRRNPYEQYFGPGTRLTVT.

This rearrangement joins TRBV5-5 to TRBJ1-6; no definite D call. Germline V lookup: CDR1 SGHKS, CDR2 YYEKEE (reference sequence). The CDR3 is 9 residues long. The ends were cut back, 1 base at V and 14 bases at J, with 1 base in the middle. The CDR3 nucleotides are TGTGCCAGCAGCTTGTCCCTCCACTTT. Translated, it gives CASSLSLHF.

This clonotype was recorded at least ten times. This rearrangement joins TRBV19 to TRBJ2-5; D is ambiguous. The germline V gene has CDR1 LNHDA and CDR2 SQIVND (reference sequence). Trimming shortened V by 6 bases and J by 2 bases, and 4 bases separated the two germline ends. The CDR3 runs 11 residues. The CDR3 DNA follows: TGTGCCAGTAGCCTTCAAGAGACCCAGTACTTC. Translating it yields CASSLQETQYF.

There are many counts of this clonotype. The chain employs TRBV20-1 and TRBJ2-5; D is possibly TRBD1 or TRBD2 (5 bases each). Between the trimmed V and J ends, which lost 7 bases and 2 bases, there was a span of 14 bases. The CDR3 length is 13 residues. Germline V gene sequence: CDR1 DFQATT, CDR2 SNEGSKA (reference sequence). The DNA for the CDR3 is TGCAGTGGGGGCGGACTGTTACAAGAGACCCAGTACTTC. It is translated as CSGGGLLQETQYF.

This clonotype was detected ten times or more. This chain links TRBV27 with TRBJ2-7; 7 bases map to TRBD2. Germline V CDR1 and CDR2: MNHEY, SMNVEV (reference sequence). V lost 5 bases and J lost 5; bases outside the gene matches: 12. This CDR3 contains 15 residues. Here the CDR3 DNA reads TGTGCCAGCAGTCCCGTTCGGGGAGGGTGGGACGAGCAGTACTTC. Amino acids: CASSPVRGGWDEQYF.

For this clonotype: The missing conserved phenylalanine or tryptophan at the end of this CDR3 makes a read error likely. The chain carries TRBV20-1 and TRBJ2-5; tentative D call: TRBD2 (5 bases). CDR3 length: 16 amino acids. CDR1 is DFQATT, CDR2 SNEGSKA, per germline (reference sequence). The CDR3 reads CGARPGLALIQETQYL. The DNA of the CDR3 is TGCGGTGCTAGACCGGGTCTAGCCTTAATTCAAGAGACCCAGTACCTC.

V and J are TRBV12-2 and TRBJ1-5; whether TRBD1, the table's D call, matches the DNA was not checked. TRBV12-2 is an annotated pseudogene. The CDR3 contains 17 residues. CDR3 protein: CASRLQIPPGSNQPQHF. CDR3 bases: TGTGCAAGTCGCTTACAAATTCCACCCGGCAGCAATCAGCCCCAGCATTTT.

Remarks on this clonotype: Mismatch with germline at one junction end may stem from a read error. The chain employs TRBV7-3 and TRBJ2-2; a weak D match, TRBD2 (6 bases). This CDR3 is built from 13 residues. Germline V lookup: CDR1 SGHTA, CDR2 FQGTGA. The CDR3 reads CASSPGTVGGLFF. The CDR3 DNA is TGTGCCAGCAGCCCCGGGACTGTCGGGGGGCTGTTTTTT.

In its sample, this clonotype was seen a few times. The chain joins TRBV6-1 to TRBJ2-4; D uncertain. The CDR3 spans 11 residues. The ends were cut back, 4 bases at V and 11 bases at J, with 9 bases in the middle. From germline, CDR1 is MNHNS and CDR2 SASEGT. The CDR3 region is CASSALPLQYF. Written as DNA, the CDR3 is TGTGCCAGCAGTGCGCTCCCCCTTCAGTACTTC.

This clonotype was seen a few times. The chain couples TRBV29-1 to TRBJ1-1; D may be TRBD1 (5 bases). The length of the CDR3 is 14 residues. V was shortened by 5 bases and J by 5 bases, with 18 bases between the two germline ends. CDR1 and CDR2 (germline): SQVTM, ANQGSEA. CDR3 bases: TGCAGCGTTTGGCCGTGGGGACCTACGACTGAAGCTTTCTTT. This sequence encodes CSVWPWGPTTEAFF.

This clonotype rates as medium-sized. The V call is TRBV19, the J call TRBJ2-3; possibly TRBD2 for D (6 bases). Deletions cut 6 bases from V and 4 bases from J, with 32 bases between. This CDR3 contains 20 residues. Germline V CDR1 and CDR2: LNHDA, SQIVND (reference sequence). In nucleotides, the CDR3 is TGTGCCAGTAGGAAAAACACGCCCCTTAGCGGAGGAGTTGGAGCAGATACGCAGTATTTT. As protein: CASRKNTPLSGGVGADTQYF.

By proportion, this clonotype is medium-sized (0.01 to 0.1%). The chain is built from TRBV20-1 and TRBJ2-1; 13 bases line up with TRBD2. There are 16 residues in the CDR3. The V gene's germline CDR1 is DFQATT and CDR2 SNEGSKA (reference sequence). J was trimmed by 9 bases and V by 1 base; bases with no gene match: 9. CDR3 sequence: CSARVTSGRARIEQFF. DNA of the CDR3: TGCAGTGCTAGAGTTACTAGCGGGAGGGCCCGGATTGAGCAGTTCTTC.

In this sample, this clonotype turned up many times. The rearrangement links TRBV7-2 to TRBJ2-1, with D uncertain. This CDR3 has 15 amino acids. Trimming stripped 0 bases from V and 0 bases from J, with 6 bases between. Per the germline V gene, CDR1 is SGHTA and CDR2 is FQGNSA. In DNA form, the CDR3 reads TGTGCCAGCAGCTTAGCTAGCAGCTCCTACAATGAGCAGTTCTTC. It encodes CASSLASSSYNEQFF.